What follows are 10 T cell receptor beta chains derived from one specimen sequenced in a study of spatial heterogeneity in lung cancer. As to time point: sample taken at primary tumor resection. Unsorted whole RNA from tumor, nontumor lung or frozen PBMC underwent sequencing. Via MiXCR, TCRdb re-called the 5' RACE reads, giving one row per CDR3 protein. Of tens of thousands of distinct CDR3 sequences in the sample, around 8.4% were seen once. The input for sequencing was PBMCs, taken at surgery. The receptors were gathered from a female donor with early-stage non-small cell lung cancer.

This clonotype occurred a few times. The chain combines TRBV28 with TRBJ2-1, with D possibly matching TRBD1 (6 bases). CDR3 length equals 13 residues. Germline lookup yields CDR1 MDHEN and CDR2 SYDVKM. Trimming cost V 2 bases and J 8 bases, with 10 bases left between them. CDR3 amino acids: CASSLTGIHEQFF. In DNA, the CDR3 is TGTGCCAGCAGTTTAACAGGGATACATGAGCAGTTCTTC.

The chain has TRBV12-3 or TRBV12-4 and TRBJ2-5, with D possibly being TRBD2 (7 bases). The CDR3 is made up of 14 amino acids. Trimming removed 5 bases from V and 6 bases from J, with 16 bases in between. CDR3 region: CASSKGGGIKTQYF. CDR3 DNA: TGTGCCAGCAGTAAGGGAGGGGGGATAAAGACCCAGTACTTC.

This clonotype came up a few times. The CDR3 DNA sequence: TGTGCCAGCAGGGCAGATACGCAGTATTTT. It yields the protein CASRADTQYF. The rearrangement links TRBV6-6 to TRBJ2-3; D uncertain. CDR3 size: 10 residues. Trimming stripped 6 bases from V and 4 bases from J, with 2 bases between. The germline gives CDR1 MNHNY, CDR2 SVGAGI (reference sequence).

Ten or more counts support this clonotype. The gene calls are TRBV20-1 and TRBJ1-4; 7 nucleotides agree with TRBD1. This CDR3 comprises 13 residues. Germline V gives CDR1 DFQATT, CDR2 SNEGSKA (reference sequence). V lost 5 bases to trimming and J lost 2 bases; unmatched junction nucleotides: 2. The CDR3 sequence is CSASGQTNEKLFF. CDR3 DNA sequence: TGCAGTGCTTCGGGACAGACTAATGAAAAACTGTTTTTT.

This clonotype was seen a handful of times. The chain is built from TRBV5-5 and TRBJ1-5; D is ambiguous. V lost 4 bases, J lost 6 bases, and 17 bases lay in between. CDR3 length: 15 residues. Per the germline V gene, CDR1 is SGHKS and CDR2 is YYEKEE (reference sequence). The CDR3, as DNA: TGTGCCAGCAGCGGGGAGGTGAGGAGCTCTCAGCCCCAGCATTTT. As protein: CASSGEVRSSQPQHF.

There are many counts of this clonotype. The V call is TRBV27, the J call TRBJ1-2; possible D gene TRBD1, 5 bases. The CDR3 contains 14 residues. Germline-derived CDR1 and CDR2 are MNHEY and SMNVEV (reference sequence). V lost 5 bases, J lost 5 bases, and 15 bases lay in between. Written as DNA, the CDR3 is TGTGCCAGCAGTCCTACGCGGGCAGGGTATGGCTACACCTTC. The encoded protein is CASSPTRAGYGYTF.

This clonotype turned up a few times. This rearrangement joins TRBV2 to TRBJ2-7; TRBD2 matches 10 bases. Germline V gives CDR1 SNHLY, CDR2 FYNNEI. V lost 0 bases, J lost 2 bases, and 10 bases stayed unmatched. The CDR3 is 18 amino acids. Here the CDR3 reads CASSEALRASGGAYEQYF. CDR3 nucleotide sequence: TGTGCCAGCAGTGAAGCGCTTCGGGCTAGCGGGGGTGCCTACGAGCAGTACTTC.

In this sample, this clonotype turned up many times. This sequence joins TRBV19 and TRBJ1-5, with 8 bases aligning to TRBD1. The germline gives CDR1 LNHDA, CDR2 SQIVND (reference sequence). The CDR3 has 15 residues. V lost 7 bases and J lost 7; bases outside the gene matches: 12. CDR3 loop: CASTRVGQGGQPQHF. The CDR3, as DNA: TGTGCCAGTACTAGGGTCGGACAGGGAGGACAGCCCCAGCATTTT.

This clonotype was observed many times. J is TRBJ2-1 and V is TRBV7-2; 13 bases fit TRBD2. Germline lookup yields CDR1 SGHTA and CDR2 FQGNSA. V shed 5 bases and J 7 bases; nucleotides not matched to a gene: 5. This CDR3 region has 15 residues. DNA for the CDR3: TGTGCCAGCAGCCCTCGACTAGCGGGAGGTAATGAGCAGTTCTTC. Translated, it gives CASSPRLAGGNEQFF.

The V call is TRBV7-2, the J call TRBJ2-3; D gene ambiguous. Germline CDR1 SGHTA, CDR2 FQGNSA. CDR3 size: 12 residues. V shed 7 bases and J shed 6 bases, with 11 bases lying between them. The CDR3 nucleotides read TGTGCCAGCAACCTCCTGGGTGATACGCAGTATTTT. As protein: CASNLLGDTQYF. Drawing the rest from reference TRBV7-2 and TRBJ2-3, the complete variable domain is GAGVSQSPSNKVTEKGKDVELRCDPISGHTALYWYRQSLGQGLEFLIYFQGNSAPDKSGLPSDRFSAERTGGSVSTLTIQRTQQEDSAVYLCASNLLGDTQYFGPGTRLTVL.